This record concerns one TCR beta chain sequence. Its target is unknown. The sample belongs to a study of T cell responses to AZD1222 COVID-19 vaccine. Overall study results and limits: At baseline, seropositivity was found in only a handful of AZD1222 recipients. Repertoire sampling happened only post peak T cell response.

Sequenced by immunoSEQ multiplex PCR; TCRdb stores in-frame clones only, minus some. Of about 140,000 clones listed, more than 85% are singletons. The CDR3 has 15 amino acids. The germline V gene has CDR1 MNHEY and CDR2 SVGAGI. V lost 0 bases to trimming and J lost 2 bases; unmatched junction nucleotides: 4. The sequence was obtained from an adult in good health. The gene calls are TRBV6-5 and TRBJ2-7; 7 bases are shared with TRBD1. This material consisted of peripheral blood, taken on day 0 of AZD1222 vaccination. The CDR3 here is CASSYSRQGAYEQYF. In DNA, the CDR3 is TGTGCCAGCAGTTACTCACGACAGGGTGCCTACGAGCAGTACTTC.